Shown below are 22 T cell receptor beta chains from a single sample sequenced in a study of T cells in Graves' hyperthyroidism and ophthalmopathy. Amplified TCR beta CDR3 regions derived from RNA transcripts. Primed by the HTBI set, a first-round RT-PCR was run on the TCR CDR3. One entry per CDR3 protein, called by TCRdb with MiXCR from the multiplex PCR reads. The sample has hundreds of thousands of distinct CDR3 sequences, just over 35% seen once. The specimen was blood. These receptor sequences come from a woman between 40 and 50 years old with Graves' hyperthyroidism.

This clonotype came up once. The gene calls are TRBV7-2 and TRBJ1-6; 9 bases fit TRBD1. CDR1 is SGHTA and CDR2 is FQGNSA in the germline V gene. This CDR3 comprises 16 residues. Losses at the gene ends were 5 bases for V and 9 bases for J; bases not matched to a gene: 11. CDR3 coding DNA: TGTGCCAGCAGCCACGGAAGGACAGGGGAAGGTTCACCCCTCCACTTT. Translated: CASSHGRTGEGSPLHF.

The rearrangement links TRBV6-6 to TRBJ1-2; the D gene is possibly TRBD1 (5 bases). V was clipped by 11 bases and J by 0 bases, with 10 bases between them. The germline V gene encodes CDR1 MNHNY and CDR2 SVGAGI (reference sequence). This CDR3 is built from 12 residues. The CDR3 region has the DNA TGTGCCCGCACGACAGCTAACTATGGCTACACCTTC. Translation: CARTTANYGYTF.

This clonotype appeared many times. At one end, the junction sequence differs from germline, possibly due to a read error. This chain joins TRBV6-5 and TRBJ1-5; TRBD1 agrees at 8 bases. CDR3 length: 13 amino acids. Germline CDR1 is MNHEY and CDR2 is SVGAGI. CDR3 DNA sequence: TGTGCCAGCAGTTGGGCTGGACAGGGAAGTTCGGATTTT. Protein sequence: CASSWAGQGSSDF.

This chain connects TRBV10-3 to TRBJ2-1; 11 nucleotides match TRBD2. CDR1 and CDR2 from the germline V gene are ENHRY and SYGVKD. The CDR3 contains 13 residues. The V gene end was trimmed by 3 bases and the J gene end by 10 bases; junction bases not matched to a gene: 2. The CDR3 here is CAISELAGEEQFF. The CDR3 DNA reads TGTGCCATCAGTGAACTAGCGGGAGAAGAGCAGTTCTTC.

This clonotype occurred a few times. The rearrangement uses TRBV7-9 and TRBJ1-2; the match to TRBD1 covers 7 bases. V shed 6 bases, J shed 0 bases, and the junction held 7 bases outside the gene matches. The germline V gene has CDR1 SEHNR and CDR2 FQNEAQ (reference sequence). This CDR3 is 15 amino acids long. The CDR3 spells CASSWGQPTNYGYTF. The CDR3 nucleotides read TGTGCCAGCAGTTGGGGACAGCCCACTAACTATGGCTACACCTTC.

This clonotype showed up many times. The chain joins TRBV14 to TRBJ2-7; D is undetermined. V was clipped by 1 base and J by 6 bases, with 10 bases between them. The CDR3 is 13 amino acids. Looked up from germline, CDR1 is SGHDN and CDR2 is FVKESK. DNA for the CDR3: TGTGCCAGCAGCCAAGTTTCGCAGGCCGAGCAGTACTTC. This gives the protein CASSQVSQAEQYF.

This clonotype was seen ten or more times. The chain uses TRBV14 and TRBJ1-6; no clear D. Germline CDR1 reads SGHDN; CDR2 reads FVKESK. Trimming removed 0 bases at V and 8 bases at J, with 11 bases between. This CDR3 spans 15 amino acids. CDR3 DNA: TGTGCCAGCAGCCAAGATAGGACCGCGGATTCACCCCTCCACTTT. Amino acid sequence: CASSQDRTADSPLHF.

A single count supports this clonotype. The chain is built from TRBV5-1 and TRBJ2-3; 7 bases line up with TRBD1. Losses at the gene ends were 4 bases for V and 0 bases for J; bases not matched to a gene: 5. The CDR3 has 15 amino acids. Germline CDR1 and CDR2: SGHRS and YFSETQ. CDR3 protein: CASSDRARSTDTQYF. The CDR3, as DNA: TGCGCCAGCAGCGACAGGGCCCGAAGCACAGATACGCAGTATTTT.

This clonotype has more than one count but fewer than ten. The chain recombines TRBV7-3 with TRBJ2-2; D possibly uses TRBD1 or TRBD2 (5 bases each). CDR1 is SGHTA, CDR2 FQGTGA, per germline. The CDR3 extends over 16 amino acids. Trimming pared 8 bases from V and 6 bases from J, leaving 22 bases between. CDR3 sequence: CASSPETRGSAGELFF. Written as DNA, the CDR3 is TGTGCCAGCTCACCCGAGACTCGGGGCTCAGCCGGGGAGCTGTTTTTT.

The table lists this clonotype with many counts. The CDR3 here is CASSQELAEETQYF. The CDR3 bases are TGTGCCAGCAGCCAGGAACTAGCGGAAGAGACCCAGTACTTC. The J gene is TRBJ2-5, the V gene TRBV4-2; 8 bases are a match to TRBD2. The CDR3 runs to 14 residues. The germline V gene has CDR1 LGHNA and CDR2 YNFKEQ. V shed 3 bases, J shed 3 bases, and the junction held 3 bases outside the gene matches.

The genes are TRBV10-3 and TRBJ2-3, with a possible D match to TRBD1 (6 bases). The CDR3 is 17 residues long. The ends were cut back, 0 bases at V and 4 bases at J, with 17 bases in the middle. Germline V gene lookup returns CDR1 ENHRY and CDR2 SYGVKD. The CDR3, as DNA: TGTGCCATCAGTGAGTCTTTCTTCGGACAGACGTCAGATACGCAGTATTTT. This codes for CAISESFFGQTSDTQYF.

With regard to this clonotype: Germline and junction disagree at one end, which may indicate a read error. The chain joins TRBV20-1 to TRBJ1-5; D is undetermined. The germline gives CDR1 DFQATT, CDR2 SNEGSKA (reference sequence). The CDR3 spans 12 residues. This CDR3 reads CNARAWNQPQHF. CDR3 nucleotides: TGCAATGCTAGGGCTTGGAATCAGCCCCAGCATTTT.

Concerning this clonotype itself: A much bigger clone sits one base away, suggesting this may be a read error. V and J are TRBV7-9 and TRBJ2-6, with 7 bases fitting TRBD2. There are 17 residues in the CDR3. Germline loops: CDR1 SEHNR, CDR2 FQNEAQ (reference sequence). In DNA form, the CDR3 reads TGTGCCAGCAGCATAAGTTGGGGAGGGTATGGGGCCAACGCCCTGACTTTC. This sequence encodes CASSISWGGYGANALTF. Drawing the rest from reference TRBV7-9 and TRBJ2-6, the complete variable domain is DTGVSQNPRHKITKRGQNVTFRCDPISEHNRLYWYRQTLGQGPEFLTYFQNEAQLEKSRLLSDRFSAERPKGSFSTLEIQRTEQGDSAMYLCASSISWGGYGANALTFGAGSRLTVL.

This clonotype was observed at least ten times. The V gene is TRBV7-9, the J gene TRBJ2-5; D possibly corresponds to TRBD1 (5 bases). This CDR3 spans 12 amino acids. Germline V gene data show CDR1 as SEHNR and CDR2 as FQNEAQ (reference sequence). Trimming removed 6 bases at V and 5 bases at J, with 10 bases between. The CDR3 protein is CASRWGEETQYF. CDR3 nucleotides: TGTGCCAGCAGGTGGGGCGAGGAGACCCAGTACTTC.

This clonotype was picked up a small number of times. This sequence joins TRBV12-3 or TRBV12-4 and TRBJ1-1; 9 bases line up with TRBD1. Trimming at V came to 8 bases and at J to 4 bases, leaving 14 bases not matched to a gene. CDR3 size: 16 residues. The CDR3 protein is CASGTGGDSRGTEAFF. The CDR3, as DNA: TGTGCCAGCGGTACAGGGGGCGACTCTCGGGGCACTGAAGCTTTCTTT.

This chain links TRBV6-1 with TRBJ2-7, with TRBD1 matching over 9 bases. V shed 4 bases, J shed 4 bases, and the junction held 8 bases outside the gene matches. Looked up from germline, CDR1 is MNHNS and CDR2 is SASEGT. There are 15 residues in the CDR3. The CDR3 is CASSVTDRGVYEQYF. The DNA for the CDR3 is TGTGCCAGCAGTGTCACGGACAGGGGTGTATACGAGCAGTACTTC.

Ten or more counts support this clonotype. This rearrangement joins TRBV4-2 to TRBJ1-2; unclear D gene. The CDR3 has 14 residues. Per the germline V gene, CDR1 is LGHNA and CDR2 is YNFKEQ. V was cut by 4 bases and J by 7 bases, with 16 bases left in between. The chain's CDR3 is CASSPKWSIAGYTF. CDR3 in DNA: TGTGCCAGCAGCCCTAAGTGGAGCATCGCTGGCTACACCTTC.

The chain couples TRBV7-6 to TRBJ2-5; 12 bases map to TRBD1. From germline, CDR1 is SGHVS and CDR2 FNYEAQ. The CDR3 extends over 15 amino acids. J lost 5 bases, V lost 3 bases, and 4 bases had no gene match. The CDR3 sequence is CASSFRGQGAETQYF. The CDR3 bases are TGTGCCAGCAGCTTCCGGGGACAGGGGGCGGAGACCCAGTACTTC.

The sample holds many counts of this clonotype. This chain's CDR3 is CAISDPETGSKLFF. CDR3 sequence (DNA): TGTGCCATCAGTGACCCTGAGACAGGGTCAAAACTGTTTTTT. The chain is built from TRBV10-3 and TRBJ1-4, with 7 bases matching TRBD1. The CDR3 consists of 14 residues. CDR1 ENHRY and CDR2 SYGVKD come from the germline V gene. The V gene end was trimmed by 3 bases and the J gene end by 10 bases; junction bases not matched to a gene: 8.

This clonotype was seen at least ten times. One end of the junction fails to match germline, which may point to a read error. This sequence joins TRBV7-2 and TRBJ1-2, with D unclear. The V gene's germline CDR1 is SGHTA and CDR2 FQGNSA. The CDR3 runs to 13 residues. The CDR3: CASTRQELRLTDF. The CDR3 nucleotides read TGTGCCAGCACTCGCCAGGAGCTCAGGCTTACGGACTTC.

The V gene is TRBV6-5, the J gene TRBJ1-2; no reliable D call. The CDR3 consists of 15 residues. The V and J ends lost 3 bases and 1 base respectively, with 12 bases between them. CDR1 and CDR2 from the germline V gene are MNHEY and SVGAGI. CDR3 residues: CASSYSTVDNYGYTF. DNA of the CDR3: TGTGCCAGCAGTTATTCTACAGTAGATAACTATGGCTACACCTTC.

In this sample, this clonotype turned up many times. CDR3 loop: CSVPDRGSDTEAFF. CDR3 coding DNA: TGCAGCGTTCCTGACAGGGGGTCGGACACTGAAGCTTTCTTT. This chain joins TRBV29-1 and TRBJ1-1; TRBD1 matches at 9 bases. CDR1 and CDR2 from the germline V gene are SQVTM and ANQGSEA. The V and J ends lost 5 bases and 3 bases, in that order; junction bases with no gene match: 7. This CDR3 is built from 14 residues.